The 7 T cell receptor beta chains presented below share a single source sample, sequenced in a study of shared clonotypes between healthy human individuals. Assay used: immunoSEQ multiplex PCR; TCRdb lists only in-frame clones, some missing. The sample lists some 900,000 clones, approximately 80% occurring once. The sequencing input was memory CD4+ T cells sorted from blood. Sample subset: CD45RA-negative fraction. The receptors stem from a man between 18 and 29 years old in good health.

The V gene is TRBV6-1, the J gene TRBJ1-3; no firm D call. Germline-derived CDR1 and CDR2 are MNHNS and SASEGT. Deletions cut 0 bases from V and 0 bases from J, with 6 bases between. The CDR3 covers 15 residues. The CDR3 spells CASSEAGYSGNTIYF. The CDR3 DNA reads as TGTGCCAGCAGTGAAGCTGGGTACTCTGGAAACACCATATATTTT.

This clone was seen only once. For the CDR3, the DNA is TGTGCCAGCAGTCGCATTTTGGGTGAGCAGTACTTC. It specifies CASSRILGEQYF. This sequence joins TRBV7-9 and TRBJ2-7, with D hard to call. The CDR3 contains 12 residues. CDR1 is SEHNR, CDR2 FQNEAQ, per germline (reference sequence). Trimming left V 6 bases short and J 7 bases short, with 13 bases between.

This clone has just a few counts. The chain employs TRBV13 and TRBJ1-1, with TRBD1 as a possible D gene (5 bases). V was shortened by 5 bases and J by 1 base, with 14 bases between the two germline ends. Germline CDR1 and CDR2: PRHDT and FYEKMQ (reference sequence). This CDR3 region has 15 residues. The CDR3 sequence: CASSPGGGGNTEAFF. The CDR3 DNA reads as TGTGCCAGCAGCCCAGGTGGGGGAGGGAACACTGAAGCTTTCTTT.

The CDR3 sequence is CSEYRDNYGYTF. CDR3 DNA sequence: TGCAGCGAGTACAGGGATAACTATGGCTACACCTTC. This chain links TRBV29-1 with TRBJ1-2; D may be TRBD1 (6 bases). Germline CDR1 SQVTM, CDR2 ANQGSEA. The length of the CDR3 is 12 residues. The V and J ends lost 7 bases and 1 base respectively, with 10 bases between them. Using reference TRBV29-1 and TRBJ1-2 for the parts outside the CDR3, the full variable domain is SAVISQKPSRDICQRGTSLTIQCQVDSQVTMMFWYRQQPGQSLTLIATANQGSEATYESGFVIDKFPISRPNLTFSTLTVSNMSPEDSSIYLCSEYRDNYGYTFGSGTRLTVV.

This rearrangement joins TRBV2 to TRBJ1-5; 12 bases are a match to TRBD1. The CDR3 runs to 15 residues. Germline trimming cut 6 bases from V and 5 bases from J; bases unmatched to any gene: 5. Germline-derived CDR1 and CDR2 are SNHLY and FYNNEI. Here the CDR3 DNA reads TGTGCCAGCAGGGAGGGGACAGGGGGCTATCAGCCCCAGCATTTT. Its protein is CASREGTGGYQPQHF.

The chain joins TRBV28 to TRBJ1-1; TRBD1 matches at 7 bases. The CDR3 is 12 amino acids. Germline CDR1 reads MDHEN; CDR2 reads SYDVKM. Trimming took 10 bases from V and 3 from J; bases not matched to a gene: 5. The CDR3 nucleotides are TGTGCCACTACACAGGGGTACACTGAAGCTTTCTTT. Amino acid sequence: CATTQGYTEAFF.

This rearrangement joins TRBV18 to TRBJ2-7; 7 bases are a match to TRBD2. The CDR3 spans 13 residues. V lost 6 bases to trimming and J lost 3 bases; unmatched junction nucleotides: 5. Germline V CDR1 and CDR2: KGHSH, LQKENI. DNA for the CDR3: TGTGCCAGCTCCCCGGGGGGTTACTACGAGCAGTACTTC. Residues: CASSPGGYYEQYF.